A selection of T cell receptor beta chains follows, all from one sample in a study of blood T cell repertoires in COVID-19. The repertoire was sequenced with immunoSEQ multiplex PCR; TCRdb's copy has only in-frame clones and lacks some. The sample holds roughly 480,000 clones, approximately 89% seen once. Sequencing input: peripheral blood. The source of these receptors is a man between 18 and 35 years old with COVID-19, enrolled during active disease. CDR3s include the opening cysteine and the closing phenylalanine or tryptophan. The D gene is left open where the match is weak. Expanded clones get a size class; other rows say once, few or many, or leave the size out.

clone size,V gene,J gene,D gene,CDR3 DNA,CDR3 protein
-,TRBV13,TRBJ1-1,TRBD1,TGTGCCAGCAGTTACGACAGGGGAACTGAAGCTTTCTTT,CASSYDRGTEAFF
-,TRBV3-1/TRBV3-2,TRBJ1-4,-,TGTGCCAGCAGCCAAGATCGCAGTAACATTGAAAAACTGTTTTTT,CASSQDRSNIEKLFF
-,TRBV29-1,TRBJ1-1,-,TGCAGCGTGGACAGTCTTGAGATTGAAGCTTTCTTT,CSVDSLEIEAFF
-,TRBV19,TRBJ2-1,-,TGTGCCAGTAAAGGACTTAGCTCCTACAATGAGCAGTTCTTC,CASKGLSSYNEQFF
once,TRBV2,TRBJ1-2,TRBD1,TGTGCCAGCAGTCGAGGGGGCCGCAACTATGGCTACACCTTC,CASSRGGRNYGYTF
-,TRBV28,TRBJ2-4,TRBD1,TGTGCCAGCAGTTTACTCGGACAGGCCCAAAACATTCAGTACTTC,CASSLLGQAQNIQYF
-,TRBV7-6,TRBJ2-7,-,TGTGCCAGCAGCCCCCTAGGTGACGAGCAGTACTTC,CASSPLGDEQYF
-,TRBV6-5,TRBJ1-1,TRBD1,TGTGCCAGCAGTTACTTTGGACAGGGGGCGCGGACTGAAGCTTTCTTT,CASSYFGQGARTEAFF
-,TRBV24-1,TRBJ2-5,-,TGTGCCACCAGTGACCCCGCGACAGATCAAGAGACCCAGTACTTC,CATSDPATDQETQYF
-,TRBV6-1,TRBJ1-6,-,TGTGCCAGCAGTGAATCCATGGGGGGTATTAGTTCACCCCTCCACTTT,CASSESMGGISSPLHF
-,TRBV15,TRBJ2-5,TRBD2,TGTGCCACCAGCAGAAAAGGGACGGCGGGGGTAGAGACCCAGTACTTC,CATSRKGTAGVETQYF
-,TRBV11-2,TRBJ1-4,TRBD1,TGTGCCAGCAGCCCAGGGGACAGGGGCGGCGAAAAACTGTTTTTT,CASSPGDRGGEKLFF
few,TRBV11-2,TRBJ2-2,TRBD2,TGTGCCAGCAGCTCCCATAGCGGGATGTACACCGGGGAGCTGTTTTTT,CASSSHSGMYTGELFF
-,TRBV6-1,TRBJ1-2,-,TGTGCCAGCAGTGAAGGCGCCGGGAACTATGGCTACACCTTC,CASSEGAGNYGYTF
-,TRBV29-1,TRBJ1-2,TRBD1,TGCAGCGTTGAATTTTGGGACAGAACTAACTATGGCTACACCTTC,CSVEFWDRTNYGYTF
-,TRBV7-9,TRBJ2-7,TRBD2,TGTGCCAGCAGCTTTGGTACTAGCGGTCCCTACGAGCAGTACTTC,CASSFGTSGPYEQYF
-,TRBV7-8,TRBJ2-7,-,TGTGCCAGCAGCCCTCGGAGAGCCAACTACGAGCAGTACTTC,CASSPRRANYEQYF